Below, 5 T cell receptor beta chains from the same sample are listed, as sequenced in a study of cytomegalovirus exposure and HLA in healthy donors. A multiplex PCR was run with 60 Vbeta primers and 13 Jbeta primers. Libraries were prepared by immunoSEQ multiplex PCR; TCRdb keeps only in-frame clonotypes and omits some of them. Of about 270,000 clones detected, 70% to 90% appear once; the ten largest clones hold less than 4%. The specimen was PBMCs. The receptors were gathered from a man aged 40-55 years in good health and CMV-seropositive.

This chain uses TRBV5-5 with TRBJ1-4; D is possibly TRBD1 (6 bases). Germline V CDR1 and CDR2: SGHKS, YYEKEE (reference sequence). Between the trimmed V and J ends, which lost 4 bases and 0 bases, there was a span of 16 bases. The CDR3 contains 17 residues. CDR3 DNA: TGTGCCAGCAGCCCATGGACAGTTCGTGCAACTAATGAAAAACTGTTTTTT. This translates into CASSPWTVRATNEKLFF.

The genes are TRBV2 and TRBJ2-3, with 14 bases matching TRBD2. The CDR3 sequence is 16 residues long. Trimming took 3 bases from V and 4 from J; bases not matched to a gene: 3. Germline V lookup: CDR1 SNHLY, CDR2 FYNNEI. CDR3 sequence (DNA): TGTGCCAGCAGTGAGGGACTAGCGGGAGTCCCAGATACGCAGTATTTT. As protein: CASSEGLAGVPDTQYF.

V and J are TRBV9 and TRBJ2-1, with D possibly being TRBD2 (5 bases). CDR1 and CDR2 (germline): SGDLS, YYNGEE. V was shortened by 2 bases and J by 1 base, with 10 bases between the two germline ends. The CDR3 has 15 residues. The DNA for the CDR3 is TGTGCCAGCAGCGTGGAAAGCGGATCCTACAATGAGCAGTTCTTC. This codes for CASSVESGSYNEQFF.

V gene TRBV2 combines with J gene TRBJ2-3, with 7 bases identical to TRBD1. The V gene end was trimmed by 8 bases and the J gene end by 3 bases; junction bases not matched to a gene: 8. Germline V gene sequence: CDR1 SNHLY, CDR2 FYNNEI. The CDR3 spans 14 residues. For the CDR3, the DNA is TGTGCCAGCCAAGACAGGGATGTGACAGATACGCAGTATTTT. It encodes CASQDRDVTDTQYF.

The genes are TRBV18 and TRBJ2-6, with D perhaps TRBD1 (6 bases). Germline V lookup: CDR1 KGHSH, CDR2 LQKENI. The germline V and J ends were trimmed by 3 bases and 0 bases, with 15 bases remaining between them. The CDR3 covers 18 residues. CDR3 sequence (DNA): TGTGCCAGCTCACCTAACGGACAGCGAAACTCTGGGGCCAACGTCCTGACTTTC. This gives the protein CASSPNGQRNSGANVLTF.